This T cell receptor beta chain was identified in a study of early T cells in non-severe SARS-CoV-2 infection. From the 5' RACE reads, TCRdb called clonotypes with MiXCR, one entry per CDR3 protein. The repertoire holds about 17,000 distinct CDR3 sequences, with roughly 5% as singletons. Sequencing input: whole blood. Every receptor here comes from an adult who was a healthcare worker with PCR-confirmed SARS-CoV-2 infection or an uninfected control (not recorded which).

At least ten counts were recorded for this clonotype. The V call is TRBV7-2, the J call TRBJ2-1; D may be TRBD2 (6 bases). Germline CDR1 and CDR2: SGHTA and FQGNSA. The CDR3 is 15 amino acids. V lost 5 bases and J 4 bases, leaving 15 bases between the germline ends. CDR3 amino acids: CASSLSGSWYNEQFF. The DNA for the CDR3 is TGTGCCAGCAGCCTCTCCGGGAGTTGGTACAATGAGCAGTTCTTC.